These 25 T cell receptor beta chains came from one sample sequenced in a study of T-cell reconstitution after alpha-beta-depleted transplantation in children. Overall study results and limits: At the one-year point after transplant, T-cell counts and TCRbeta diversity were found to come mostly from T cells that had been newly produced.

During its preparation, the TCRbeta library received unique molecular identifiers. MiXCR, applied by TCRdb to the PCR reads, yields one record per CDR3 protein. The table lists about 300,000 distinct CDR3 sequences, less than 9.5% of them singletons, with 9.1% in the top ten. Antigens for these TCRs are unknown. This sample comprised peripheral blood, obtained 360 days after TCRalphabeta/CD19-depleted stem cell transplant. Receptors were obtained from a female patient between 2 and 15 years old who had a stem cell transplant for Fanconi anemia, so the T cells may come from the graft donor.

This clonotype was recorded at least ten times. The DNA for the CDR3 is TGTGCCAGCAGTTTACTAGCGGGGGGGAATGAGCAGTTCTTC. Protein product: CASSLLAGGNEQFF. J is TRBJ2-1 and V is TRBV12-3 or TRBV12-4, with 12 bases lining up with TRBD2. Unmatched junction bases numbered 0, after V lost 2 bases and J lost 7 bases. CDR3 length: 14 residues.

This clonotype was observed at least ten times. In nucleotides, the CDR3 is TGTGCCACCGAGGACAGTCTACTGAGTGAGCAGTTCTTC. It specifies CATEDSLLSEQFF. The V call is TRBV10-3, the J call TRBJ2-1; D might be TRBD1 (6 bases). CDR1 ENHRY and CDR2 SYGVKD come from the germline V gene. Trimming took 10 bases from V and 9 from J, leaving 19 bases between them. The CDR3 length is 13 residues.

This clonotype was seen many times. J is TRBJ2-1 and V is TRBV5-1, with TRBD1 identical over 7 bases. The CDR3 extends over 16 amino acids. Trimming took 6 bases from V and 4 from J; bases not matched to a gene: 13. Germline V CDR1 and CDR2: SGHRS, YFSETQ. The CDR3, as DNA: TGCGCCAGCAACGCCGATGGGACAGACAGATACAATGAGCAGTTCTTC. The encoded protein is CASNADGTDRYNEQFF. The whole variable domain, remainder taken from reference TRBV5-1 and TRBJ2-1, is KAGVTQTPRYLIKTRGQQVTLSCSPISGHRSVSWYQQTPGQGLQFLFEYFSETQRNKGNFPGRFSGRQFSNSRSEMNVSTLELGDSALYLCASNADGTDRYNEQFFGPGTRLTVL.

Ten or more counts support this clonotype. The rearrangement uses TRBV9 and TRBJ1-5; perhaps TRBD1 as D (5 bases). The V and J ends lost 0 bases and 0 bases respectively, with 10 bases between them. The CDR3 is made up of 16 amino acids. Germline CDR1 is SGDLS and CDR2 is YYNGEE. This CDR3 reads CASSVGGSGSNQPQHF. The CDR3, as DNA: TGTGCCAGCAGCGTAGGGGGGAGTGGTAGCAATCAGCCCCAGCATTTT. The entire variable domain, with the rest obtained from reference TRBV9 and TRBJ1-5, is as follows: DSGVTQTPKHLITATGQRVTLRCSPRSGDLSVYWYQQSLDQGLQFLIQYYNGEERAKGNILERFSAQQFPDLHSELNLSSLELGDSALYFCASSVGGSGSNQPQHFGDGTRLSIL.

This clonotype was seen ten or more times. This chain joins TRBV29-1 and TRBJ1-2; D not resolved. Trimming stripped 3 bases from V and 13 bases from J, with 15 bases between. Looked up from germline, CDR1 is SQVTM and CDR2 is ANQGSEA. This CDR3 region has 11 residues. The chain's CDR3 is CSVDIGGSGTF. The CDR3, as DNA: TGCAGCGTTGATATCGGAGGGTCAGGCACCTTC.

This clonotype was counted between two and nine times. The chain recombines TRBV9 with TRBJ2-5; 7 bases align to TRBD2. The V gene end was trimmed by 0 bases and the J gene end by 3 bases; junction bases not matched to a gene: 8. This CDR3 comprises 16 residues. Germline values: CDR1 SGDLS, CDR2 YYNGEE. CDR3: CASSVGFTREEETQYF. The CDR3 DNA is TGTGCCAGCAGCGTAGGATTTACTCGGGAGGAAGAGACCCAGTACTTC.

V is TRBV6-5 and J is TRBJ1-2; D is uncertain. The V end lost 8 bases, the J end lost 11 bases, and 24 bases lay between the germline ends. There are 14 residues in the CDR3. CDR1 and CDR2 (germline): MNHEY, SVGAGI. The DNA of the CDR3 is TGTGCCAGCGCCCTAGCCGTCGCAGGATTTGATTACACCTTC. Amino acid sequence: CASALAVAGFDYTF.

This clonotype has a count of ten or more. This chain joins TRBV27 and TRBJ2-7; possibly TRBD1 for D (6 bases). Germline CDR1 reads MNHEY; CDR2 reads SMNVEV (reference sequence). The CDR3 loop spans 11 amino acids. Trimming took off 6 bases at V and 7 bases at J, with 10 bases between the two ends. The CDR3, as DNA: TGTGCCAGCAGACAGGGAAGGGAGCAGTACTTC. It yields the protein CASRQGREQYF.

This clonotype was observed at least ten times. The V and J genes are TRBV5-6 and TRBJ2-5, with no clear D. The V gene's germline CDR1 is SGHDT and CDR2 YYEEEE. This CDR3 has 15 amino acids. Trimming stripped 1 base from V and 2 bases from J, with 12 bases between. As DNA, the CDR3 is TGTGCCAGCAGCTTGCCGGGCAAGCTTCAAGAGACCCAGTACTTC. This encodes CASSLPGKLQETQYF.

The table lists this clonotype with many counts. The CDR3 nucleotides read TGCGCCAGCAGCCGCGGACTAGCGGGGGTCGGAGAGACCCAGTACTTC. It specifies CASSRGLAGVGETQYF. V usage is TRBV5-1 and J usage is TRBJ2-5; 13 bases align to TRBD2. This CDR3 has 16 amino acids. V was pared by 4 bases and J by 4 bases, with 7 bases of the junction left unmatched. Per germline, CDR1 SGHRS and CDR2 YFSETQ.

This clonotype came up many times. This chain connects TRBV7-2 to TRBJ2-3, with TRBD2 matching 7 bases. CDR1 is SGHTA and CDR2 is FQGNSA in the germline V gene. J was trimmed by 0 bases and V by 2 bases; bases with no gene match: 5. The CDR3 length is 16 residues. CDR3 nucleotide sequence: TGTGCCAGCAGCTTACGCGGGCGGGAGAGCACAGATACGCAGTATTTT. Its protein is CASSLRGRESTDTQYF.

The chain has TRBV2 and TRBJ1-3; 10 nucleotides agree with TRBD1. This CDR3 comprises 14 residues. Germline assignment: CDR1 SNHLY and CDR2 FYNNEI. Losses at the gene ends were 7 bases for V and 2 bases for J; bases not matched to a gene: 2. CDR3 in DNA: TGTGCCAGCATGACAGGGGGCACTGGAAACACCATATATTTT. Translation: CASMTGGTGNTIYF.

There are a few counts of this clonotype. This chain joins TRBV18 and TRBJ1-1; perhaps TRBD1 as D (5 bases). This CDR3 region has 15 residues. The V gene's germline CDR1 is KGHSH and CDR2 LQKENI. Between the trimmed V and J ends, which lost 3 bases and 4 bases, there was a span of 15 bases. The CDR3 here is CASSPALGEITEAFF. The CDR3 bases are TGTGCCAGCTCACCGGCCTTAGGGGAGATCACTGAAGCTTTCTTT.

The chain has TRBV10-3 and TRBJ1-2; TRBD1 matches at 8 bases. J gave up 6 bases and V 4 bases, and 7 bases lay outside the gene matches. CDR1 and CDR2 from the germline V gene are ENHRY and SYGVKD. There are 14 residues in the CDR3. CDR3: CAISADRVGDGYTF. The CDR3 DNA reads as TGTGCCATCAGTGCGGACAGGGTAGGGGATGGCTACACCTTC.

This clonotype was picked up many times. The chain couples TRBV7-9 to TRBJ1-2, with 8 bases lining up with TRBD1. CDR3 length equals 13 residues. Germline V gives CDR1 SEHNR, CDR2 FQNEAQ (reference sequence). Unmatched junction bases numbered 2, after V lost 5 bases and J lost 3 bases. CDR3 in amino acids: CASSMDRDYGYTF. DNA for the CDR3: TGTGCCAGCAGCATGGACAGGGACTATGGCTACACCTTC.

The chain recombines TRBV6-5 with TRBJ1-2; D gene ambiguous. The CDR3 runs to 15 residues. The germline CDR1 and CDR2 sequences are MNHEY and SVGAGI. Trimming took off 2 bases at V and 1 base at J, with 11 bases between the two ends. CDR3 residues: CASSYRERYNYGYTF. Written as DNA, the CDR3 is TGTGCCAGCAGTTACAGGGAGCGTTATAACTATGGCTACACCTTC.

The chain is built from TRBV3-1 and TRBJ2-4; 8 nucleotides match TRBD2. The CDR3 totals 16 residues. Looked up from germline, CDR1 is LGHDT and CDR2 is YNNKEL (reference sequence). Germline trimming cut 4 bases from V and 6 bases from J; bases unmatched to any gene: 11. The CDR3 spells CASSPDGTSLGNIQYF. The CDR3 DNA is TGTGCCAGCAGCCCGGACGGGACTAGTCTAGGAAACATTCAGTACTTC.

This clonotype was seen at least ten times. This chain links TRBV5-1 with TRBJ1-2, with D possibly being TRBD1 (5 bases). The CDR3 totals 13 residues. Trimming took off 7 bases at V and 3 bases at J, with 13 bases between the two ends. Germline CDR1 reads SGHRS; CDR2 reads YFSETQ. This CDR3 reads CASPSDSHYGYTF. DNA of the CDR3: TGCGCCAGCCCGTCCGACAGCCACTATGGCTACACCTTC.

The V and J genes are TRBV15 and TRBJ2-5; D unresolved. The V gene lost 4 bases and the J gene lost 4 bases, with 4 bases spanning the gap. The CDR3 totals 11 residues. The germline gives CDR1 LNHNV, CDR2 YYDKDF (reference sequence). CDR3 sequence reads: CATSKGETQYF. In DNA, the CDR3 is TGTGCCACCAGCAAGGGAGAGACCCAGTACTTC.

This clonotype was counted many times. The genes are TRBV6-1 and TRBJ1-5; a possible D gene is TRBD1 (5 bases). This CDR3 has 13 amino acids. CDR1 and CDR2 (germline): MNHNS, SASEGT. With 7 bases removed from V and 6 bases from J, the gap between germline ends came to 13 bases. The CDR3 DNA is TGTGCCAGCACTGGGGACTACTCTCAGCCCCAGCATTTT. Its translation is CASTGDYSQPQHF.

This clonotype was seen ten or more times. V usage is TRBV15 and J usage is TRBJ1-2; 7 nucleotides match TRBD1. Germline CDR1 LNHNV, CDR2 YYDKDF (reference sequence). V was pared by 0 bases and J by 6 bases, with 7 bases of the junction left unmatched. The CDR3 spans 15 residues. The CDR3 nucleotides are TGTGCCACCAGCAGAGACCCGGACAGGATCAATGGCTACACCTTC. As protein: CATSRDPDRINGYTF.

This clonotype was detected only a few times. The chain uses TRBV20-1 and TRBJ1-5; D may be TRBD1 (5 bases). Germline-derived CDR1 and CDR2 are DFQATT and SNEGSKA (reference sequence). Trimming removed 5 bases at V and 1 base at J, with 9 bases between. This CDR3 spans 13 amino acids. The CDR3 bases are TGCAGTGCTCTCCGGGACAGCAATCAGCCCCAGCATTTT. This encodes CSALRDSNQPQHF.

At least ten counts were recorded for this clonotype. The chain couples TRBV27 to TRBJ2-3; D not resolved. V lost 5 bases and J 3 bases, leaving 9 bases between the germline ends. Germline-derived CDR1 and CDR2 are MNHEY and SMNVEV (reference sequence). This CDR3 is built from 13 residues. The DNA for the CDR3 is TGTGCCAGCAGTCCCTGGGAAACAGATACGCAGTATTTT. Its translation is CASSPWETDTQYF.

The chain is built from TRBV5-1 and TRBJ2-2, with 12 positions matching TRBD2. Germline CDR1 and CDR2: SGHRS and YFSETQ. The junction had 4 bases not matched to a gene; V was cut back by 0 bases and J by 7 bases. This CDR3 is 16 amino acids long. The CDR3 coding sequence is TGCGCCAGCAGCTTGGGACTAGCGGGAGAAGTCGGGGAGCTGTTTTTT. This gives the protein CASSLGLAGEVGELFF.

This clonotype was seen repeatedly, ten times or more. The rearrangement links TRBV12-3 or TRBV12-4 to TRBJ2-1; no firm D call. CDR3 size: 13 residues. Between the trimmed V and J ends, which lost 2 bases and 4 bases, there was a span of 6 bases. The CDR3 region has the DNA TGTGCCAGCAGTTTACTGGCTTACAATGAGCAGTTCTTC. Translation gives CASSLLAYNEQFF.